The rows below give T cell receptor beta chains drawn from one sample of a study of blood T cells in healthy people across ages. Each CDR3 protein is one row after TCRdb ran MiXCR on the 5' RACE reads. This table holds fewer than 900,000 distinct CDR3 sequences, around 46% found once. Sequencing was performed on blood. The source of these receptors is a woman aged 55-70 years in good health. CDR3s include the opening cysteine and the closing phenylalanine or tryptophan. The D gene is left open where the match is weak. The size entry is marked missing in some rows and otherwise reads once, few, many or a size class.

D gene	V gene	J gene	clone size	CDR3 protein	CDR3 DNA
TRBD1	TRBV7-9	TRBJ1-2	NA	CASSPTGDAGRGYTF	TGTGCCAGCAGTCCGACAGGGGACGCCGGTCGTGGCTACACCTTC
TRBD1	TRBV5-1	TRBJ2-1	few	CASSLGQGTNEQFF	TGCGCCAGCAGCTTGGGACAGGGGACCAATGAGCAGTTCTTC
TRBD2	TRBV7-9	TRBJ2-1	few	CASSIGLAGYNEQFF	TGTGCCAGCAGCATCGGACTAGCGGGGTACAATGAGCAGTTCTTC
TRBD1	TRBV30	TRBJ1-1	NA	CAWSVRGDTEAFF	TGTGCCTGGAGTGTCAGGGGGGACACTGAAGCTTTCTTT
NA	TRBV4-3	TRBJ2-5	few	CASSQDRVISEQYF	TGCGCCAGCAGCCAAGATCGGGTAATCAGTGAGCAGTACTTC
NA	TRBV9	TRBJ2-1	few	CASSVGGFNEQFF	TGTGCCAGCAGCGTAGGAGGGTTCAATGAGCAGTTCTTC
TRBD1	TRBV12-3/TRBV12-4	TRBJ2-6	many	CASSSGQGNSGANVLTF	TGTGCCAGCAGTTCTGGACAGGGGAACTCTGGGGCCAACGTCCTGACTTTC
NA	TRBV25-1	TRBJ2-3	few	CASSDPGSITDTQYF	TGTGCCAGCAGTGATCCAGGGAGTATCACAGATACGCAGTATTTT
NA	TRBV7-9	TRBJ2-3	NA	CASSPGAPTDTQYF	TGTGCCAGCAGCCCAGGGGCCCCCACAGATACGCAGTATTTT
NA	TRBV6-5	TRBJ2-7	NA	CASRSDRRWRDSSYEQYF	TGTGCCAGCAGGTCCGATCGGAGGTGGAGGGACAGCTCCTACGAGCAGTACTTC
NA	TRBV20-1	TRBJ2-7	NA	CSARGPLYIRQGNNEQYF	TGCAGTGCTAGAGGTCCCCTCTACATACGTCAGGGGAACAATGAGCAGTACTTC
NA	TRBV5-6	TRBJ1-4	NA	CASTLQATNEKLFF	TGTGCCAGCACCTTACAGGCAACTAATGAAAAACTGTTTTTT
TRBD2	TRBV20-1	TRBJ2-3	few	CSARQLAGVENTQYF	TGCAGTGCTAGACAACTAGCGGGAGTCGAAAATACGCAGTATTTT
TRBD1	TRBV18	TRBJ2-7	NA	CASSETGDVSYEQYF	TGTGCCAGCTCCGAGACAGGGGATGTTTCTTACGAGCAGTACTTC
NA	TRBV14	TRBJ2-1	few	CASSQIRENYNEQFF	TGTGCCAGCAGCCAGATACGGGAGAATTACAATGAGCAGTTCTTC
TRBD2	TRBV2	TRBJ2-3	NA	CASSVIAGGPPDTQYF	TGTGCCAGCAGTGTTATAGCGGGGGGGCCACCAGATACGCAGTATTTT
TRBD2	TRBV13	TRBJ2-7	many	CASSLVSGGNDEQYF	TGTGCCAGCAGCTTAGTTAGCGGGGGTAACGACGAGCAGTACTTC
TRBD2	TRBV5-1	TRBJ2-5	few	CASSLVSGGPYQETQYF	TGCGCCAGCAGCTTGGTGAGCGGGGGTCCGTACCAAGAGACCCAGTACTTC
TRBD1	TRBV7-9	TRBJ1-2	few	CASQRTGGNYGYTF	TGTGCCAGCCAAAGGACAGGGGGAAACTATGGCTACACCTTC
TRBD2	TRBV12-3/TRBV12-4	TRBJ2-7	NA	CASSLVSGGRYEQYF	TGTGCCAGCAGTTTAGTCTCCGGGGGGAGGTACGAGCAGTACTTC
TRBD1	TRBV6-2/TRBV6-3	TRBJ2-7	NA	CASSNLGQGLPYEQYF	TGTGCCAGCAGTAACCTGGGACAGGGCCTTCCCTACGAGCAGTACTTC
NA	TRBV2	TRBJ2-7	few	CASNQGYEQYF	TGTGCCAGCAACCAGGGTTACGAGCAGTACTTC
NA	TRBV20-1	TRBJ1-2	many	CSASPGLANGYTF	TGCAGTGCTAGCCCAGGCTTGGCGAATGGCTACACCTTC
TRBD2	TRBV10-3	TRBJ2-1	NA	CAIKGGGAQETQFF	TGTGCCATCAAGGGCGGGGGGGCCCAAGAGACCCAGTTCTTC
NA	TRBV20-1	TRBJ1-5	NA	CSAPVGGATNQPQHF	TGCAGTGCTCCCGTAGGAGGGGCCACAAATCAGCCCCAGCATTTT
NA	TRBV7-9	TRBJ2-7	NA	CASSFTSGNEQYF	TGTGCCAGCAGCTTCACGTCAGGCAATGAGCAGTACTTC
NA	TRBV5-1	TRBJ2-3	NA	CASSLWVREWADTQYF	TGCGCCAGCAGCTTGTGGGTCAGGGAATGGGCAGATACGCAGTATTTT
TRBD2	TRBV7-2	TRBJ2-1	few	CASSTPLAGRGEQFF	TGTGCCAGCAGCACCCCTTTAGCGGGAAGGGGTGAGCAGTTCTTC
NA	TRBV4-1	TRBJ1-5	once	CASTQDLYSNQPQHF	TGCGCCAGCACTCAGGACCTTTATAGCAATCAGCCCCAGCATTTT
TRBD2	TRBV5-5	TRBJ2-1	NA	CASSVRTSGTSTYNEQFF	TGTGCCAGCAGCGTCCGGACTAGCGGGACCTCTACCTACAATGAGCAGTTCTTC
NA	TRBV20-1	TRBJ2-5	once	CSAGPLAKETQYF	TGCAGTGCCGGACCCCTAGCGAAAGAGACCCAGTACTTC
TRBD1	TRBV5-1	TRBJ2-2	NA	CASSPTGTNTGELFF	TGCGCCAGCAGCCCGACAGGGACGAACACCGGGGAGCTGTTTTTT
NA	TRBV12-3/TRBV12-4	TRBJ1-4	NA	CASSPSGAGLSEKLFF	TGTGCCAGCAGTCCCAGCGGGGCAGGGTTGAGTGAAAAACTGTTTTTT